The present T cell receptor beta chain was sequenced within a study of blood T cells in healthy people across ages. PCR was performed a second time for roughly 6 to 12 cycles using a sample-barcoded 5' primer and a J-beta primer mix. One entry per CDR3 protein results from TCRdb running MiXCR on the 5' RACE reads. The sample holds 600,000 to 900,000 distinct CDR3 sequences, around 24% seen once. The CDR3 extends over 13 amino acids. The trim removed 6 bases at V and 3 bases at J, leaving 4 bases unmatched. Germline lookup yields CDR1 SEHNR and CDR2 FQNEAQ (reference sequence). This clonotype has more than one count but fewer than ten. This sample was also put to use in a study of T cells of mothers and their children.

V is TRBV7-9 and J is TRBJ2-5, with 7 bases matching TRBD1. The sample taken for sequencing was blood. The sequence was collected from a boy aged 5-17 years in good health. The CDR3 region is CASRRQGKETQYF. The CDR3 DNA sequence: TGTGCCAGCAGGAGACAGGGAAAAGAGACCCAGTACTTC.